This is a list of T cell receptor beta chains from one sample in a study of blood T cell repertoires in COVID-19. Using immunoSEQ multiplex PCR, the repertoire was profiled, and TCRdb retains in-frame clones only, with some absent. The sample lists roughly 150,000 clones, more than 75% seen once, with approximately 5.4% in the top ten. The sequenced sample was PBMCs or T cells enriched from blood (not recorded which). The receptors were sampled from a man between 40 and 49 years old who had recovered from COVID-19. Each CDR3 is given with its conserved first and last residue. Size is omitted from some rows. Given values are once, few, many or a class for expanded clones.

V gene	clone size	J gene	CDR3 protein
TRBV3-1/TRBV3-2	NA	TRBJ1-6	CASSHLDSPLHF
TRBV10-3	NA	TRBJ2-1	CAISESTSGGRNEQFF
TRBV9	NA	TRBJ1-1	CASGQLNTEAFF
TRBV2	NA	TRBJ2-1	CASSEWAGGYRSEQFF
TRBV19	NA	TRBJ1-5	CASSIAQGSHNQPQHF
TRBV7-9	once	TRBJ1-1	CASSATENTEAFF
TRBV7-8	NA	TRBJ2-5	CASSSRQGRQETQYF
TRBV9	once	TRBJ2-5	CASSVTGARETQYF
TRBV10-3	NA	TRBJ2-3	CAISESGGGGGTTTQYF
TRBV2	NA	TRBJ1-1	CASVVGQAASEAFF
TRBV7-8	NA	TRBJ1-3	CASSPVDNSGNTIYF
TRBV7-2	NA	TRBJ2-5	CASSPFNSAGGQETQYF
TRBV28	NA	TRBJ2-7	CASSGQVQGTYEQYF
TRBV27	NA	TRBJ2-7	CASSFSGEYYSYEQYF
TRBV10-3	NA	TRBJ2-4	CAISEPSTLNIQYF
TRBV28	NA	TRBJ1-5	CASNPNSQPQHF
TRBV5-1	few	TRBJ1-5	CASSLAGVSNQPQHF
TRBV5-1	NA	TRBJ2-2	CASISGSGSLNTGELFF
TRBV6-5	NA	TRBJ2-1	CASSYLGNEQFF
TRBV7-3	NA	TRBJ2-1	CASSPRQGVYNEQFF
TRBV13	few	TRBJ1-2	CASSIQGARNGYTF
TRBV30	NA	TRBJ1-2	CAWTPARRDYGYTF
TRBV11-3	NA	TRBJ2-1	CASSTHLAEWQFF
TRBV3-1/TRBV3-2	NA	TRBJ2-3	CASSQGGGTDTQYF
TRBV2	NA	TRBJ1-1	CASRPSWAGEAFF
TRBV9	NA	TRBJ1-1	CASGTPTGGATEAFF
TRBV7-8	NA	TRBJ2-1	CASRSGLGNEQFF
TRBV24-1	NA	TRBJ2-3	CATGGGTDTQYF
TRBV11-1	NA	TRBJ1-2	CASSSETPRGGYTF
TRBV10-1	NA	TRBJ1-1	CASSEVEDPNTEAFF
TRBV9	few	TRBJ2-2	CASSVGFAGGRELFF
TRBV11-3	NA	TRBJ2-1	CASSLEGGSSYNEQFF
TRBV11-3	few	TRBJ2-7	CASSLRRDRETYEQYF
TRBV5-1	NA	TRBJ2-3	CASSLGGSRATDTQYF
TRBV27	NA	TRBJ2-2	CASSSPGLTGGTGELFF
TRBV2	NA	TRBJ2-1	CASSGGLAGGEQFF
TRBV27	NA	TRBJ1-5	CASMPSNGQPQHF
TRBV2	NA	TRBJ1-5	CASGTGYSNQPQHF
TRBV7-2	NA	TRBJ1-5	CASSISDQPQHF
TRBV29-1	NA	TRBJ1-5	CSVSPTRDQPQHF
TRBV3-1/TRBV3-2	NA	TRBJ1-2	CASSQQRVPYGYTF